This T cell receptor (beta chain) derives from a study of Graves' ophthalmopathy and Graves' hyperthyroidism. Germline loops: CDR1 LGHDT, CDR2 YNNKEL (reference sequence). The CDR3 spans 18 residues. Deletions cut 0 bases from V and 1 base from J, with 16 bases between. The authors amplified TCR beta CDR3 regions from RNA transcripts. HTBI primers were employed in first-round RT-PCR, then a second-round multiplex PCR followed. MiXCR was run by TCRdb on the multiplex PCR reads, yielding one entry per CDR3 protein. The repertoire holds roughly 420,000 distinct CDR3 sequences, with under 25% as singletons.

The source of this sequence is a woman under 30 with stable Graves' hyperthyroidism. Sequenced input: peripheral blood. The chain links TRBV3-1 to TRBJ2-4, with TRBD2 as a possible D gene (5 bases). As DNA, the CDR3 is TGTGCCAGCAGCCAAGAAATGATGGCCGGGGTCGCCAAAAACATTCAGTACTTC. This encodes CASSQEMMAGVAKNIQYF.